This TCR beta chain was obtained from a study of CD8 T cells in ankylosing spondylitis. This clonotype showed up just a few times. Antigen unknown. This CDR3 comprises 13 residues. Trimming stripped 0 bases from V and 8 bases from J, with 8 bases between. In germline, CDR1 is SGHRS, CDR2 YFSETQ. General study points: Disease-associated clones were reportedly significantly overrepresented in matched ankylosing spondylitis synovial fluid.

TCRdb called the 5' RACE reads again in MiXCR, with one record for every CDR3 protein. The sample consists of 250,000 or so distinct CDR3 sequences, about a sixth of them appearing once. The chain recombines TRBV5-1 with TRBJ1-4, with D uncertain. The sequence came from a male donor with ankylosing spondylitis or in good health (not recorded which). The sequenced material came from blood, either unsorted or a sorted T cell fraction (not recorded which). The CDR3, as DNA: TGCGCCAGCAGCTTGGGGGATGAGGAAAAACTGTTTTTT. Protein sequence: CASSLGDEEKLFF.